One and the same sample provided the 26 T cell receptor beta chains below, sequenced in a study of blood T cell repertoires in COVID-19 (dated by TCRdb to 2019 to 2021). Receptors were amplified or captured by the immunoSEQ multiplex PCR assay. Entries here come from immuneACCESS through TCRdb and include only in-frame sequences with V and J called. Some clones fail to appear in such tables; in the studies checked, an unresolved V gene covers under half of the shortfall, and the cause of the remainder is unknown. The sample table shows approximately 220,000 clones, and around 91% are seen once. Of the sample, approximately 3.4% is held by the ten largest clones. The sample comprised PBMCs or T cells enriched from blood (not recorded which). Every receptor here comes from a woman between 18 and 29 years old in a cohort exposed to, infected with or recovered from COVID-19 (not recorded which).

The gene calls are TRBV4-1 and TRBJ2-1; 8 nucleotides agree with TRBD2. The V and J ends lost 4 bases and 8 bases, in that order; junction bases with no gene match: 10. The CDR3 runs 15 residues. CDR1 is MGHRA and CDR2 is YSYEKL in the germline V gene. The chain's CDR3 is CASSPPAGTRHEQFF. In nucleotides, the CDR3 is TGCGCCAGCAGCCCTCCAGCCGGGACTAGACATGAGCAGTTCTTC.

This clone has more than one count but fewer than ten. The J gene is TRBJ1-5, the V gene TRBV2; weak D call: TRBD1 (6 bases). V was pared by 6 bases and J by 7 bases, with 13 bases between. Per the germline V gene, CDR1 is SNHLY and CDR2 is FYNNEI. The CDR3 extends over 13 amino acids. The CDR3 spells CASRPTGIQPQHF. The CDR3 DNA reads as TGTGCCAGCAGACCCACAGGGATCCAGCCCCAGCATTTT. The variable domain in full, with the rest retrieved from reference TRBV2 and TRBJ1-5, is EPEVTQTPSHQVTQMGQEVILRCVPISNHLYFYWYRQILGQKVEFLVSFYNNEISEKSEIFDDQFSVERPDGSNFTLKIRSTKLEDSAMYFCASRPTGIQPQHFGDGTRLSIL.

The gene calls are TRBV9 and TRBJ2-2; 8 bases are a match to TRBD1. The CDR3 spans 15 residues. J gave up 6 bases and V 3 bases, and 7 bases lay outside the gene matches. Germline-derived CDR1 and CDR2 are SGDLS and YYNGEE. CDR3 nucleotide sequence: TGTGCCAGCAGCGCTGGACAGGGCTATGCCGGGGAGCTGTTTTTT. It is translated as CASSAGQGYAGELFF.

In its sample, this clone was seen once. This rearrangement joins TRBV7-9 to TRBJ2-3; D may be TRBD2 (6 bases). The germline V gene encodes CDR1 SEHNR and CDR2 FQNEAQ (reference sequence). V was pared by 5 bases and J by 2 bases, with 14 bases between. The CDR3 is 15 residues long. CDR3 in amino acids: CASSPRGLSTDTQYF. As DNA, the CDR3 is TGTGCCAGCAGCCCACGAGGACTATCCACAGATACGCAGTATTTT.

The genes are TRBV30 and TRBJ1-1; a weak D match, TRBD1 (6 bases). V was trimmed by 4 bases and J by 1 base, leaving 10 bases between them. The CDR3 is 13 amino acids. The germline gives CDR1 GTSNPN, CDR2 SVGIG (reference sequence). This chain's CDR3 is CAWTRGGNTEAFF. DNA for the CDR3: TGTGCCTGGACGCGAGGGGGGAACACTGAAGCTTTCTTT.

The chain has TRBV3-1 (or the pseudogene TRBV3-2) and TRBJ1-1, with D possibly being TRBD1 (6 bases). Germline values: CDR1 LGHDT, CDR2 YNNKEL (reference sequence). V lost 4 bases and J 5 bases, leaving 11 bases between the germline ends. The CDR3 covers 13 residues. CDR3 region: CASSLTGETEAFF. DNA for the CDR3: TGTGCCAGCAGCCTGACAGGCGAGACTGAAGCTTTCTTT.

The chain recombines TRBV27 with TRBJ2-1; 9 bases fit TRBD2. From germline, CDR1 is MNHEY and CDR2 SMNVEV (reference sequence). The CDR3 is 14 amino acids. Trimming removed 7 bases from V and 8 bases from J; junction bases left unmatched: 9. This CDR3 reads CASTLLAGAYEQFF. CDR3 nucleotide sequence: TGTGCCAGCACCCTCTTAGCGGGAGCCTATGAGCAGTTCTTC.

The chain is built from TRBV19 and TRBJ1-5; maybe TRBD1 (5 bases). V was pared by 7 bases and J by 0 bases, with 13 bases between. The CDR3 consists of 15 residues. From germline, CDR1 is LNHDA and CDR2 SQIVND (reference sequence). CDR3 sequence reads: CASNMGTHSNQPQHF. The CDR3 coding sequence is TGTGCCAGTAACATGGGGACTCATAGCAATCAGCCCCAGCATTTT.

The chain links TRBV9 to TRBJ1-2; D gene ambiguous. The germline gives CDR1 SGDLS, CDR2 YYNGEE. Trimming pared 3 bases from V and 2 bases from J, leaving 17 bases between. The CDR3 covers 16 residues. The CDR3 loop reads CASSAPLRGPNYGYTF. The CDR3 DNA sequence: TGTGCCAGCAGCGCCCCCCTCCGCGGTCCCAACTATGGCTACACCTTC.

This sequence joins TRBV24-1 and TRBJ2-7, with TRBD1 matching over 7 bases. This CDR3 has 15 residues. J gave up 4 bases and V 4 bases, and 9 bases lay outside the gene matches. Germline lookup yields CDR1 KGHDR and CDR2 SFDVKD. The CDR3 DNA is TGTGCCACCAGTGACGGGACAGTAGGCCTATACGAGCAGTACTTC. Its translation: CATSDGTVGLYEQYF.

The V gene is TRBV6-5, the J gene TRBJ2-7; 7 bases agree with TRBD2. With 10 bases clipped from V and 2 bases from J, the junction kept 11 bases outside the gene matches. This CDR3 contains 14 residues. The germline gives CDR1 MNHEY, CDR2 SVGAGI. The CDR3 reads CAIILAANPYEQYF. CDR3 nucleotide sequence: TGTGCCATTATTCTAGCGGCGAATCCCTACGAGCAGTACTTC.

The chain couples TRBV10-3 to TRBJ1-2, with 9 bases lining up with TRBD1. The germline V gene has CDR1 ENHRY and CDR2 SYGVKD. After removal of 4 bases from V and 8 bases from J, the junction contained 5 bases not matched to a gene. CDR3 length: 13 residues. The CDR3 loop is CAISVRTGDGYTF. The CDR3 DNA reads TGTGCCATCAGTGTTCGGACAGGGGACGGCTACACCTTC.

The chain combines TRBV15 with TRBJ1-1, with D tentatively TRBD1 (6 bases). Between the trimmed V and J ends, which lost 1 base and 6 bases, there was a span of 15 bases. The CDR3 covers 15 residues. Germline CDR1 reads LNHNV; CDR2 reads YYDKDF (reference sequence). CDR3 coding DNA: TGTGCCACCAGCAGAGTAGTATGGGGGCTTGCTGAAGCTTTCTTT. Protein sequence: CATSRVVWGLAEAFF.

The V call is TRBV3-1 (or the pseudogene TRBV3-2), the J call TRBJ1-4; no clear D. Per the germline V gene, CDR1 is LGHDT and CDR2 is YNNKEL (reference sequence). Trimming cost V 5 bases and J 0 bases, with 10 bases left between them. This CDR3 contains 15 residues. CDR3 amino acids: CASSTHRSTNEKLFF. As DNA, the CDR3 is TGTGCCAGCAGCACACACAGATCAACTAATGAAAAACTGTTTTTT.

The sample holds one count of this clone. The chain joins TRBV6-5 to TRBJ2-7; 7 bases fit TRBD1. The V gene end was trimmed by 7 bases and the J gene end by 6 bases; junction bases not matched to a gene: 6. Germline CDR1 and CDR2: MNHEY and SVGAGI. The CDR3 spans 12 residues. CDR3 in DNA: TGTGCCAGCACTCGACAGGGCGGCGAGCAGTACTTC. This translates into CASTRQGGEQYF.

This chain connects TRBV6-6 to TRBJ1-5; D is uncertain. Deletions cut 5 bases from V and 0 bases from J, with 20 bases between. Germline V CDR1 and CDR2: MNHNY, SVGAGI (reference sequence). The CDR3 runs to 18 residues. CDR3 sequence: CASSPTDAGAYSNQPQHF. CDR3 DNA: TGTGCCAGCAGTCCCACAGATGCGGGAGCCTATAGCAATCAGCCCCAGCATTTT.

V gene TRBV28 combines with J gene TRBJ2-7; 11 bases agree with TRBD1. Germline CDR1 and CDR2: MDHEN and SYDVKM. This CDR3 region has 14 residues. V lost 4 bases and J lost 5; bases outside the gene matches: 4. The DNA for the CDR3 is TGTGCCAGCAGTTGGACAGGGGGCTTCGACGAGCAGTACTTC. Protein: CASSWTGGFDEQYF.

This clone appeared a single time. The rearrangement links TRBV7-2 to TRBJ1-3; D remains unclear. CDR1 and CDR2 from the germline V gene are SGHTA and FQGNSA. CDR3 size: 15 residues. Trimming stripped 1 base from V and 4 bases from J, with 11 bases between. The CDR3 nucleotides read TGTGCCAGCAGCTTAGTAGCGTTGATCGGAAACACCATATATTTT. Protein product: CASSLVALIGNTIYF. Full variable domain (missing parts from reference TRBV7-2 and TRBJ1-3): GAGVSQSPSNKVTEKGKDVELRCDPISGHTALYWYRQSLGQGLEFLIYFQGNSAPDKSGLPSDRFSAERTGGSVSTLTIQRTQQEDSAVYLCASSLVALIGNTIYFGEGSWLTVV.

The chain recombines TRBV5-1 with TRBJ1-5, with a possible D match to TRBD1 (5 bases). Looked up from germline, CDR1 is SGHRS and CDR2 is YFSETQ. This CDR3 has 13 amino acids. V gave up 5 bases and J gave up 5 bases, with 11 bases separating them. The CDR3 DNA reads TGCGCCAGCAGGGAGGGAGGGGATCAGCCCCAGCATTTT. Protein sequence: CASREGGDQPQHF.

The V call is TRBV6-5, the J call TRBJ2-5; TRBD1 is a possible D gene (5 bases). Germline loops: CDR1 MNHEY, CDR2 SVGAGI. Trimming removed 6 bases from V and 0 bases from J, with 8 bases in between. CDR3 size: 13 residues. The CDR3 loop is CASRRQNQETQYF. The CDR3 nucleotides are TGTGCCAGCAGGCGACAGAACCAAGAGACCCAGTACTTC.

This chain links TRBV18 with TRBJ2-1; D might be TRBD2 (6 bases). Trimming cost V 2 bases and J 8 bases, with 10 bases left between them. Germline V CDR1 and CDR2: KGHSH, LQKENI. This CDR3 spans 13 amino acids. The CDR3: CASSPGLTDEQFF. The CDR3 DNA is TGTGCCAGCTCACCAGGACTAACCGATGAGCAGTTCTTC.

The chain is built from TRBV25-1 and TRBJ1-1; 8 bases fit TRBD1. This CDR3 has 14 residues. With 5 bases clipped from V and 1 base from J, the junction kept 3 bases outside the gene matches. Germline values: CDR1 MGHDK, CDR2 SYGVNS. The CDR3 DNA reads as TGTGCCAGCAGTATTGGACAGGGGAACACTGAAGCTTTCTTT. It is translated as CASSIGQGNTEAFF.

The rearrangement uses TRBV4-1 and TRBJ1-5; no definite D call. The ends were cut back, 0 bases at V and 6 bases at J, with 9 bases in the middle. CDR3 length equals 14 residues. Germline V gene data show CDR1 as MGHRA and CDR2 as YSYEKL. CDR3 residues: CASSQEGQVQPQHF. The CDR3 region has the DNA TGCGCCAGCAGCCAAGAGGGCCAGGTTCAGCCCCAGCATTTT.

V gene TRBV2 combines with J gene TRBJ1-2; maybe TRBD1 (5 bases). The length of the CDR3 is 14 residues. V dropped 4 bases and J dropped 3 bases, with 12 bases sitting between them. The germline CDR1 and CDR2 sequences are SNHLY and FYNNEI. The CDR3 region has the DNA TGTGCCAGCAGTGGGGGCGGGGGGGACTATGGCTACACCTTC. This encodes CASSGGGGDYGYTF. Based on the CDR3 plus reference TRBV2 and TRBJ1-2, the full variable domain is EPEVTQTPSHQVTQMGQEVILRCVPISNHLYFYWYRQILGQKVEFLVSFYNNEISEKSEIFDDQFSVERPDGSNFTLKIRSTKLEDSAMYFCASSGGGGDYGYTFGSGTRLTVV.

The genes are TRBV2 and TRBJ2-1; the match to TRBD2 covers 9 bases. Germline lookup yields CDR1 SNHLY and CDR2 FYNNEI. This CDR3 has 14 residues. V shed 7 bases and J 9 bases; nucleotides not matched to a gene: 10. This CDR3 is CASNVRGGAGEQFF. DNA of the CDR3: TGTGCCAGCAACGTACGCGGGGGGGCCGGTGAGCAGTTCTTC.

V usage is TRBV5-1 and J usage is TRBJ1-2, with D possibly being TRBD1 (6 bases). V was trimmed by 4 bases and J by 3 bases, leaving 13 bases between them. Germline CDR1 and CDR2: SGHRS and YFSETQ. CDR3 length: 14 amino acids. The CDR3 region is CASSATGGDYGYTF. The DNA for the CDR3 is TGCGCCAGCAGCGCCACTGGGGGCGACTATGGCTACACCTTC.